This TCR beta chain emerged from a study of shared clonotypes between healthy human individuals. The germline V gene encodes CDR1 KGHSH and CDR2 LQKENI. V lost 2 bases, J lost 8 bases, and 13 bases lay in between. The length of the CDR3 is 14 residues. In the study's own analysis: Junction-only sequences produced by ImmunoSEQ had no quality scores, so filtering differed. Only in-frame clones appear in the TCRdb table, and some are missing; sequencing was by immunoSEQ multiplex PCR. Clone size and the V and J calls come from that table; the DNA yielded D and trimming. The sample has some 1.1 million clones, around 77% seen once; the top ten hold 0.89%. The donors were adults (healthy and HIV-negative) with no recent acute infections or vaccinations.

This TCR was recovered from a man aged 18-30 years in good health. Some clones in this sample may be carry-over from other donors' samples. The chain carries TRBV18 and TRBJ2-1, with D perhaps matching TRBD2 (5 bases). Sequenced input: memory CD4+ T cells from PBMCs. Subset meaning: CD45RA-negative fraction. The CDR3 DNA follows: TGTGCCAGCTCACCATCGAGACTAAGCGATGAGCAGTTCTTC. Amino acid sequence: CASSPSRLSDEQFF.